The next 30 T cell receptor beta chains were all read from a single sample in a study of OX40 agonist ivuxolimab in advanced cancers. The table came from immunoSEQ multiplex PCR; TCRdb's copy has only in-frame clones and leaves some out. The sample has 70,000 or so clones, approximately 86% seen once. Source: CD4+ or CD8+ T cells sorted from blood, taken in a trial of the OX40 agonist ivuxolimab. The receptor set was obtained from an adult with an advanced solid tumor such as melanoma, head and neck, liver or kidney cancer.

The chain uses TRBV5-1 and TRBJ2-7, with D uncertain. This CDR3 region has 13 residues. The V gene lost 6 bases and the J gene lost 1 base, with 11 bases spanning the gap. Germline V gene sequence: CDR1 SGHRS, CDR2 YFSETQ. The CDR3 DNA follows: TGCGCCAGCACCCTGGACGGATCCTACGAGCAGTACTTC. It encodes CASTLDGSYEQYF. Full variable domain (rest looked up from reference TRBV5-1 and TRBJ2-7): KAGVTQTPRYLIKTRGQQVTLSCSPISGHRSVSWYQQTPGQGLQFLFEYFSETQRNKGNFPGRFSGRQFSNSRSEMNVSTLELGDSALYLCASTLDGSYEQYFGPGTRLTVT.

CDR3 in amino acids: CASSQGGGLGYTF. The CDR3 region has the DNA TGTGCCAGCAGCCAAGGGGGGGGCCTTGGCTACACCTTC. The V gene is TRBV7-2, the J gene TRBJ1-2, with D tentatively TRBD1 (6 bases). The V end was cut by 5 bases, the J end by 7 bases, with 14 bases between. CDR1 is SGHTA and CDR2 is FQGNSA in the germline V gene. The CDR3 is made up of 13 amino acids. Supplemented by reference TRBV7-2 and TRBJ1-2, the full variable domain reads GAGVSQSPSNKVTEKGKDVELRCDPISGHTALYWYRQSLGQGLEFLIYFQGNSAPDKSGLPSDRFSAERTGGSVSTLTIQRTQQEDSAVYLCASSQGGGLGYTFGSGTRLTVV.

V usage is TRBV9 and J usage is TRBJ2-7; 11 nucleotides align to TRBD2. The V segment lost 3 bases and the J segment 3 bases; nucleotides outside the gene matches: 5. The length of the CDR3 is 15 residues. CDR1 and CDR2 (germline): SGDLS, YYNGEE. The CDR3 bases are TGTGCCAGCAGCGCCGGGACTAGCGGTCTCTACGAGCAGTACTTC. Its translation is CASSAGTSGLYEQYF.

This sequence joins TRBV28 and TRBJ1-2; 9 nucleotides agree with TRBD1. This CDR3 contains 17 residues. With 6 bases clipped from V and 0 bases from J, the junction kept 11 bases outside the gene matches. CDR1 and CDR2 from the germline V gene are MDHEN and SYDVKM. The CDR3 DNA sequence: TGTGCCAGCAGCTCCGGGACAGGGTATTTGACTAACTATGGCTACACCTTC. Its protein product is CASSSGTGYLTNYGYTF.

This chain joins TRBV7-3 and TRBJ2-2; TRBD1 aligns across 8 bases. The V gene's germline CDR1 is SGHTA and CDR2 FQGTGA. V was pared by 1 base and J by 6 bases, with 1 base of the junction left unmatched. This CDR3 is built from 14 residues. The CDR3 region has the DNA TGTGCCAGCAGCTTAAGGACAGGGTCCGGGGAGCTGTTTTTT. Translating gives CASSLRTGSGELFF.

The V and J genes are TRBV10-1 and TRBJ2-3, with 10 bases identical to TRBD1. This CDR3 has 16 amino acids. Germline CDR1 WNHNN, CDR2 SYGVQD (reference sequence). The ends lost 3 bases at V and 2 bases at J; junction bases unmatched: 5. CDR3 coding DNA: TGCGCCAGCAGTGACTTGGGACAGGGGATCACAGATACGCAGTATTTT. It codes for CASSDLGQGITDTQYF.

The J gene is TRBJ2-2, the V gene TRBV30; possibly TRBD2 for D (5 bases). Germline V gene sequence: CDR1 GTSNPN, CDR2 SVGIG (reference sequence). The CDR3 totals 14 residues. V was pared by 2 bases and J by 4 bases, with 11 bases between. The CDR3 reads CAWSWKAGTGELFF. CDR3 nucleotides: TGTGCCTGGAGTTGGAAGGCGGGCACCGGGGAGCTGTTTTTT.

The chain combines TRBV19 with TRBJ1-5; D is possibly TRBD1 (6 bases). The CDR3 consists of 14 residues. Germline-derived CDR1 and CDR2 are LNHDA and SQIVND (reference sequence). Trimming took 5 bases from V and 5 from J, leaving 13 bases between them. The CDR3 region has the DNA TGTGCCAGTAGTGCACAGGGTCCCCATCAGCCCCAGCATTTT. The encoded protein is CASSAQGPHQPQHF.

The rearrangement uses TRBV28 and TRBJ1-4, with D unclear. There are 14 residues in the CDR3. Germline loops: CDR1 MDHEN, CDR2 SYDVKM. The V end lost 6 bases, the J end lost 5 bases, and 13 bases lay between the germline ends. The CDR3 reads CASRALGPNEKLFF. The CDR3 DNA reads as TGTGCCAGCAGGGCCCTGGGTCCCAATGAAAAACTGTTTTTT.

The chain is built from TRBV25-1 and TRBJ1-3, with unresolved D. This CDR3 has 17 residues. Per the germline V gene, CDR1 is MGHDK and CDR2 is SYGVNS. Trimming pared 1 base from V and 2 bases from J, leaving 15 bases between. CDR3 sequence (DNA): TGTGCCAGCAGTGAATCGGTGGAGGTTATGGCTGGAAACACCATATATTTT. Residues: CASSESVEVMAGNTIYF.

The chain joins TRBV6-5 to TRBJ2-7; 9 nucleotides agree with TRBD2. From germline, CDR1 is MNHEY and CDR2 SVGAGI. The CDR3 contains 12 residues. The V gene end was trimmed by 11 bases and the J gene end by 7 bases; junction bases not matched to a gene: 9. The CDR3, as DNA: TGTGCCGCACGCGGGGGGGCAAGGGAGCAGTACTTC. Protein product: CAARGGAREQYF.

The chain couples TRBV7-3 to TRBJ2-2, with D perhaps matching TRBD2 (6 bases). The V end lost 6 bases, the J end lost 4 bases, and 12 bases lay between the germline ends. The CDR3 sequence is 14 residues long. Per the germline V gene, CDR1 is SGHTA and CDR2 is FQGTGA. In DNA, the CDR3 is TGTGCCAGCAGAAAGGAGGGGATCACCGGGGAGCTGTTTTTT. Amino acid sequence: CASRKEGITGELFF.

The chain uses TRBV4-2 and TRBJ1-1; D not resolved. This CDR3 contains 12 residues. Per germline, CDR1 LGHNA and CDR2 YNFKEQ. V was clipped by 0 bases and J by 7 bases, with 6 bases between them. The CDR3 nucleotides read TGTGCCAGCAGCCAAGATAGGGATGAAGCTTTCTTT. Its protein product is CASSQDRDEAFF.

The CDR3 nucleotides are TGTGCCACCAGCAGGGGCCAATCATCTTTACCTGGGGCCCTTAAGCTGTTTTTT. Its translation: CATSRGQSSLPGALKLFF. V and J are TRBV15 and TRBJ1-4; a weak D match, TRBD1 (5 bases). Trimming took 3 bases from V and 14 from J, leaving 31 bases between them. In germline, CDR1 is LNHNV, CDR2 YYDKDF (reference sequence). The CDR3 is made up of 18 amino acids. Combining the CDR3 with reference TRBV15 and TRBJ1-4 gives the whole variable domain DAMVIQNPRYQVTQFGKPVTLSCSQTLNHNVMYWYQQKSSQAPKLLFHYYDKDFNNEADTPDNFQSRRPNTSFCFLDIRSPGLGDTAMYLCATSRGQSSLPGALKLFFGSGTQLSVL.

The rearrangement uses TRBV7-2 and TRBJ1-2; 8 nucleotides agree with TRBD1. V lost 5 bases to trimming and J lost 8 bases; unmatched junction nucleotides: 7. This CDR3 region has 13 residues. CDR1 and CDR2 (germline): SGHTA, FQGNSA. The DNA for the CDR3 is TGTGCCAGCAGCGCCACAGGGGACAGGGGCTACACCTTC. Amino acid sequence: CASSATGDRGYTF.

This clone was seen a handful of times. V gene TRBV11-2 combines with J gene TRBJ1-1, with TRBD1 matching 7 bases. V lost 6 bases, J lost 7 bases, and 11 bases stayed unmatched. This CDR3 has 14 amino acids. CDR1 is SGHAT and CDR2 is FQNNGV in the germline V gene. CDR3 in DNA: TGTGCCAGCAGTTACATCGGGACAGTAATTGAAGCTTTCTTT. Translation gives CASSYIGTVIEAFF.

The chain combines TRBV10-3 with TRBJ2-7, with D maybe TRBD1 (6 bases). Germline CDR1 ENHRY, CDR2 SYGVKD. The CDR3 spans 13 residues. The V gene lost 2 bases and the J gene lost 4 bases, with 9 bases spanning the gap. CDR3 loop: CAISERTVYEQYF. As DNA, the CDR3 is TGTGCCATCAGTGAGAGGACAGTTTACGAGCAGTACTTC.

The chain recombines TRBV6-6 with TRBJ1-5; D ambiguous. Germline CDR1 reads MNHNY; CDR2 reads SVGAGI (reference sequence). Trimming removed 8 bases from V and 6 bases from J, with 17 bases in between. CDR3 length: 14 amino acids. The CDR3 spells CASAPRVSGQPQHF. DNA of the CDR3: TGTGCCAGCGCCCCCCGGGTTTCGGGTCAGCCCCAGCATTTT.

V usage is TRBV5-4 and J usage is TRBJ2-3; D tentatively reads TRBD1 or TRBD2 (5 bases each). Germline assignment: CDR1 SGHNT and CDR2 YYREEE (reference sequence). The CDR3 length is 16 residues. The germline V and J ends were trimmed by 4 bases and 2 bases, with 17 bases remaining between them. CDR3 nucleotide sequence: TGTGCCAGCAGCCAAATGTCGGGACGGATCACAGATACGCAGTATTTT. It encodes CASSQMSGRITDTQYF. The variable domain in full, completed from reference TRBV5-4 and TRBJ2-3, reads ETGVTQSPTHLIKTRGQQVTLRCSSQSGHNTVSWYQQALGQGPQFIFQYYREEENGRGNFPPRFSGLQFPNYSSELNVNALELDDSALYLCASSQMSGRITDTQYFGPGTRLTVL.

CDR3 bases: TGCGCCAGCAGCCAGGGACAGGGCAATAATCAGCCCCAGCATTTT. Its protein product is CASSQGQGNNQPQHF. The rearrangement joins TRBV4-1 to TRBJ1-5; TRBD1 agrees at 9 bases. Germline V gene sequence: CDR1 MGHRA, CDR2 YSYEKL. The V and J ends lost 3 bases and 4 bases, in that order; junction bases with no gene match: 4. The CDR3 consists of 15 residues.

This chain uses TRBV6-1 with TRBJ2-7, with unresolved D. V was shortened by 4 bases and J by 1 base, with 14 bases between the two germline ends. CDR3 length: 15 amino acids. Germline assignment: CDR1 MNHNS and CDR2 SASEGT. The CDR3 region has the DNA TGTGCCAGCAGTGTGGTTAGAGTTCGTTCCTACGAGCAGTACTTC. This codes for CASSVVRVRSYEQYF.

The CDR3 here is CASSRFRGTDTQYF. The DNA for the CDR3 is TGTGCCAGCAGCCGCTTTAGGGGGACAGATACGCAGTATTTT. The chain recombines TRBV7-2 with TRBJ2-3, with TRBD1 as a possible D gene (6 bases). CDR3 length: 14 residues. The germline V gene encodes CDR1 SGHTA and CDR2 FQGNSA. V was pared by 5 bases and J by 3 bases, with 12 bases between. Drawing the rest from reference TRBV7-2 and TRBJ2-3, the complete variable domain is GAGVSQSPSNKVTEKGKDVELRCDPISGHTALYWYRQSLGQGLEFLIYFQGNSAPDKSGLPSDRFSAERTGGSVSTLTIQRTQQEDSAVYLCASSRFRGTDTQYFGPGTRLTVL.

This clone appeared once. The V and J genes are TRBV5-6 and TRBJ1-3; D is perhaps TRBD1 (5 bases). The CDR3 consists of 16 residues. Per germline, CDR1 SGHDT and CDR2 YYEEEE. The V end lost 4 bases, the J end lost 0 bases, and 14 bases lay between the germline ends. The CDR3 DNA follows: TGTGCCAGCAGCCTATTGACAGAGTACTCTGGAAACACCATATATTTT. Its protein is CASSLLTEYSGNTIYF. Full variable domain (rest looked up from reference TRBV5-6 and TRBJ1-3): DAGVTQSPTHLIKTRGQQVTLRCSPKSGHDTVSWYQQALGQGPQFIFQYYEEEERQRGNFPDRFSGHQFPNYSSELNVNALLLGDSALYLCASSLLTEYSGNTIYFGEGSWLTVV.

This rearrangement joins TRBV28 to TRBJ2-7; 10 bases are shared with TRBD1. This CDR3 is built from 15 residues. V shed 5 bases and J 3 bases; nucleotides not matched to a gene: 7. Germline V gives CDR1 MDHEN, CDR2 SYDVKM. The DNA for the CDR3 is TGTGCCAGCAGTGAATGGACAGGGGGACGCTACGAGCAGTACTTC. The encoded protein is CASSEWTGGRYEQYF. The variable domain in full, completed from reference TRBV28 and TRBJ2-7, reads DVKVTQSSRYLVKRTGEKVFLECVQDMDHENMFWYRQDPGLGLRLIYFSYDVKMKEKGDIPEGYSVSREKKERFSLILESASTNQTSMYLCASSEWTGGRYEQYFGPGTRLTVT.

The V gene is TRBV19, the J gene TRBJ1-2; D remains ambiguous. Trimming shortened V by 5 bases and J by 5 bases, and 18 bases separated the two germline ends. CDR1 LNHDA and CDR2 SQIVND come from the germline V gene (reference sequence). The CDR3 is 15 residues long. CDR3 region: CASSPQVFTTYGYTF. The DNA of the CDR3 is TGTGCCAGTAGTCCCCAGGTGTTTACCACTTATGGCTACACCTTC.

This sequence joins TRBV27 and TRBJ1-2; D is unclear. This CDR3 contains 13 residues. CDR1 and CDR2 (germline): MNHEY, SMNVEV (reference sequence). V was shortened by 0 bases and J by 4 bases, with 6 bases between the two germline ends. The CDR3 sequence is CASSLSRLYGYTF. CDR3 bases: TGTGCCAGCAGTTTATCCAGACTCTATGGCTACACCTTC.

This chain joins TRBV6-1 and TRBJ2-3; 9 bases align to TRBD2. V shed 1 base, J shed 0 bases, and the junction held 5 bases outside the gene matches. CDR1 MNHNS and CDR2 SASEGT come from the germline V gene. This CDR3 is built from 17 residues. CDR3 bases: TGTGCCAGCAGTGAAGTGACTAGCGGAACTAGCACAGATACGCAGTATTTT. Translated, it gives CASSEVTSGTSTDTQYF.

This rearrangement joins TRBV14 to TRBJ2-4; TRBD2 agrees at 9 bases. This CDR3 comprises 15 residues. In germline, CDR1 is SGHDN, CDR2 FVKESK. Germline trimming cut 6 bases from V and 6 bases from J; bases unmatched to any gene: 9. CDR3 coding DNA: TGTGCCAGCAGTCTAGACCGGACTAGCGTAAACATTCAGTACTTC. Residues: CASSLDRTSVNIQYF. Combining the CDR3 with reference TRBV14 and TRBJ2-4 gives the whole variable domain EAGVTQFPSHSVIEKGQTVTLRCDPISGHDNLYWYRRVMGKEIKFLLHFVKESKQDESGMPNNRFLAERTGGTYSTLKVQPAELEDSGVYFCASSLDRTSVNIQYFGAGTRLSVL.

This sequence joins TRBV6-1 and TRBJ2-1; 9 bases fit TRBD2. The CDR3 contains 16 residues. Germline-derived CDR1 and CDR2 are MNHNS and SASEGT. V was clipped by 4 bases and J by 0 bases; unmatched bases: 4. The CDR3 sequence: CASSVGLASSYNEQFF. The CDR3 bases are TGTGCCAGCAGTGTCGGACTAGCGAGCTCCTACAATGAGCAGTTCTTC.

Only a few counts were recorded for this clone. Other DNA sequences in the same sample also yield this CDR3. The CDR3 coding sequence is TGTGCCAGCTCACCACCGGTAGCGGGGGGTAAAGATACGCAGTATTTT. Protein product: CASSPPVAGGKDTQYF. This chain uses TRBV18 with TRBJ2-3, with 10 bases identical to TRBD2. Germline V CDR1 and CDR2: KGHSH, LQKENI. The CDR3 has 16 amino acids. Trimming at V came to 0 bases and at J to 5 bases, leaving 5 bases not matched to a gene.